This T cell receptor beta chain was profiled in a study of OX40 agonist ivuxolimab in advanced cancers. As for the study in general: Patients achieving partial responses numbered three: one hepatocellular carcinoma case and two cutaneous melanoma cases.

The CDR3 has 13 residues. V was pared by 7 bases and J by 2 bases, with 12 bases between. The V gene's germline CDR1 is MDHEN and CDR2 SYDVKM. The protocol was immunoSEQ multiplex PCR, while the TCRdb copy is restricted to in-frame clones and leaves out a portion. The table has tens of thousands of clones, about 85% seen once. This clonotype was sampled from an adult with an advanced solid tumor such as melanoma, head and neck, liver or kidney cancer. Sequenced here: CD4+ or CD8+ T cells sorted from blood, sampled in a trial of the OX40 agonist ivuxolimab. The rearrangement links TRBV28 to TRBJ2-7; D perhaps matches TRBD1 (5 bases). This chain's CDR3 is CASNPQGPYEQYF. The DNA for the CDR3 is TGTGCCAGCAACCCTCAGGGTCCCTACGAGCAGTACTTC. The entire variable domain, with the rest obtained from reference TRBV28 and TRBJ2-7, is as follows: DVKVTQSSRYLVKRTGEKVFLECVQDMDHENMFWYRQDPGLGLRLIYFSYDVKMKEKGDIPEGYSVSREKKERFSLILESASTNQTSMYLCASNPQGPYEQYFGPGTRLTVT.